The source of this TCR beta chain is a study of T cell responses to AZD1222 COVID-19 vaccine. Study background: Combined were second doses at about 4 or about 12 weeks.

Notes on the study in general: Mapped onto spike, vaccine-associated CD4 TCRs spanned it and were dominant at 160-218 and 743-854. Reports indicate that nearly half of spike-specific TCRs are directed at unmutated variant regions. Repertoires were obtained only post-peak T cell response.

TCRdb keeps only in-frame clones here, not all; method: immunoSEQ multiplex PCR. Of roughly 130,000 clones listed, roughly nine tenths are singletons. Note on this clone: The antigen is not known.

Germline V CDR1 and CDR2: MNHEY, SVGAGI. This CDR3 comprises 13 residues. V lost 4 bases and J lost 2, with 9 bases in between. The receptor's source is an adult in good health. The source material was peripheral blood, sampled on day 0 of AZD1222 vaccination. The chain joins TRBV6-5 to TRBJ2-7, with D unclear. For the CDR3, the DNA is TGTGCCAGCAGTTTAGGCAGTACCTACGAGCAGTACTTC. Amino acid sequence: CASSLGSTYEQYF.